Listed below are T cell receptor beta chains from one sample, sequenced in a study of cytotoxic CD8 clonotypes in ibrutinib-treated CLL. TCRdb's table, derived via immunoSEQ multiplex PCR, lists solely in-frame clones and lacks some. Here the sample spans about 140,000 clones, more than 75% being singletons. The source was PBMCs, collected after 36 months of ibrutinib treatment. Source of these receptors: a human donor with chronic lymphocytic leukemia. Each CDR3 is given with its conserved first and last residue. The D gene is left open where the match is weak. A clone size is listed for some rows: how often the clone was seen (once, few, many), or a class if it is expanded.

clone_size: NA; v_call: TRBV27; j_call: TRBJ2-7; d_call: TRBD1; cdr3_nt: TGTGCCAGCAAACCGACAGGGGCGGTCCACGAGCAGTACTTC; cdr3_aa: CASKPTGAVHEQYF
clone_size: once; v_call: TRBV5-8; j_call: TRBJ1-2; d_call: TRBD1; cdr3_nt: TGTGCCAGCAGCGGAATGACAGGGGCCTATGGCTACACCTTC; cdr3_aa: CASSGMTGAYGYTF
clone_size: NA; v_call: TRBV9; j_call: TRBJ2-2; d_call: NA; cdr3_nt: TGTGCCAGCAGCGTGTTGGCCGGTCCCGGGGAGCTGTTTTTT; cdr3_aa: CASSVLAGPGELFF
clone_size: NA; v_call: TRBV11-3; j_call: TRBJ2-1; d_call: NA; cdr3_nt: TGTGCCAGCAGCTACTACAATGAGCAGTTCTTC; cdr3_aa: CASSYYNEQFF
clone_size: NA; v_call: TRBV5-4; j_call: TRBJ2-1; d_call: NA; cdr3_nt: TGTGCCAGCAGCTTGCCGGGGGAGGAGCAGTTCTTC; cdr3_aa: CASSLPGEEQFF
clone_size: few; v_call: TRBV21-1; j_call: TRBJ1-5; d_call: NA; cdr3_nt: TGTGCCCGCGCCATTCGGGGCTTTCGCAATCAGCCCCAGCATTTT; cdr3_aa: CARAIRGFRNQPQHF
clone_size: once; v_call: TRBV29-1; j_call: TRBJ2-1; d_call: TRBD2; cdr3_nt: TGCAGCGTGAGGACTAGCGGGGGGGCCTACAATGAGCAGTTCTTC; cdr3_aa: CSVRTSGGAYNEQFF
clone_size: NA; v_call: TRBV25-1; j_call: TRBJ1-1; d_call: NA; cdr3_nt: TGTGCCAGCAGTGAATTAGGGGGGCAGAACACTGAAGCTTTCTTT; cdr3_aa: CASSELGGQNTEAFF
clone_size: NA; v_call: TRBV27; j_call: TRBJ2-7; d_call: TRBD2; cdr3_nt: TGTGCCAGCAGGGTCGGGGGGGCTTACGAGCAGTACTTC; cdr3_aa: CASRVGGAYEQYF
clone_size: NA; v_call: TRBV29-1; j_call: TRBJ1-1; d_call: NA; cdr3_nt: TGCAGCGCACTAACTCAGGCGGGATGGACTGAAGCTTTCTTT; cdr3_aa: CSALTQAGWTEAFF
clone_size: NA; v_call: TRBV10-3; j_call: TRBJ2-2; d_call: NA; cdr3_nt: TGTGCCATCAGTGAGTCGTTGGACGCCGGGGAGCTGTTTTTT; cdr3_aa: CAISESLDAGELFF
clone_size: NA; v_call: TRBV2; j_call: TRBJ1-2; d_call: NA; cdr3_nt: TGTGCCAGCAGCCCGCCCCAGGGGCCCTCGGGTGGCTACACCTTC; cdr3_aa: CASSPPQGPSGGYTF
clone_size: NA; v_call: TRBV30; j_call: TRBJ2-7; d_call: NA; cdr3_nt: TGTGCCGCGCCGGCGGGCGGAAAAAACTACGAGCAGTACTTC; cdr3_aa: CAAPAGGKNYEQYF
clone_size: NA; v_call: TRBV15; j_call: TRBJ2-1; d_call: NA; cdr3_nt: TGTGCCACCAGCAGAGATCGGGCCAATGAGCAGTTCTTC; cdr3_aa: CATSRDRANEQFF
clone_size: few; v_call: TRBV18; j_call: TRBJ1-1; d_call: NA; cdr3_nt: TGTGCCAGCTCACCACGGGGCGACATGAACACTGAAGCTTTCTTT; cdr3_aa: CASSPRGDMNTEAFF
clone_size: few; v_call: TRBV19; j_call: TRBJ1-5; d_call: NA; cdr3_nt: TGTGCCAGTCGGGGATACGGCCATCAGCCCCAGCATTTT; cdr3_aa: CASRGYGHQPQHF
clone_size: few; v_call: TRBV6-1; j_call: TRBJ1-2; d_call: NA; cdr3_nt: TGTGCCAGCAGTCTCGGACAGTCTATTAACTATGGCTACACCTTC; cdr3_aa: CASSLGQSINYGYTF
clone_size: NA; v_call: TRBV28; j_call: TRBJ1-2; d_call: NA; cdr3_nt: TGTGCCAGCAGTTCCTATGGCTACACCTTC; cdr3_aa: CASSSYGYTF
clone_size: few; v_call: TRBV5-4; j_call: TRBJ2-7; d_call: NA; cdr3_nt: TGTGCCAGCAGCTTGTTCGCCTCCTACGAGCAGTACTTC; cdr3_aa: CASSLFASYEQYF
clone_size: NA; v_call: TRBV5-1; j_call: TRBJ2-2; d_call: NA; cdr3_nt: TGCGCCAGCAGCTTGGGCGTTTTGAGGGGCTCGAACACCGGGGAGCTGTTTTTT; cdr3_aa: CASSLGVLRGSNTGELFF
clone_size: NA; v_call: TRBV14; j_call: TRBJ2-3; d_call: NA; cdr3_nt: TGTGCCAGCAGCCAATTTTCAGGGGGCACAGATACGCAGTATTTT; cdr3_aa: CASSQFSGGTDTQYF
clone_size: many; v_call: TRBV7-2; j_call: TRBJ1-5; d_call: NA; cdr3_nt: TGTGCCAGCAGCTTAGGAGGGGCCAGGAACCAGCCCCAGCATTTT; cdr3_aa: CASSLGGARNQPQHF
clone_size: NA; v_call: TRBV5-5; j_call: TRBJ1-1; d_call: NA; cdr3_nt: TGTGCCAGCAGCCAGGGGACGGTTGCCACTGAAGCTTTCTTT; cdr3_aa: CASSQGTVATEAFF
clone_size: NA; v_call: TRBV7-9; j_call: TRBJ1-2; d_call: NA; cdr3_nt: TGTGCCAGCAGCCCCCTCAACTATGGCTACACCTTC; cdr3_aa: CASSPLNYGYTF
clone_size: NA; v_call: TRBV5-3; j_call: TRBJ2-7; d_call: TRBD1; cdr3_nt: TGTGCCAGAAGCTTGTGGACAGGATACTACGAGCAGTACTTC; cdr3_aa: CARSLWTGYYEQYF
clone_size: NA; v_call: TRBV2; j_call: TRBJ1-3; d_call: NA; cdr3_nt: TGTGCCAGCAGAAGACTCCGGGACACGGCCAACACCATATATTTT; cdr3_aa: CASRRLRDTANTIYF
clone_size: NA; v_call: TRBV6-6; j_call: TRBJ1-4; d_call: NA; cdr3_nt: TGTGCCAGCAGTTACTCGTTGGAGGGGGGAGAAAAACTGTTTTTT; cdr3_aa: CASSYSLEGGEKLFF
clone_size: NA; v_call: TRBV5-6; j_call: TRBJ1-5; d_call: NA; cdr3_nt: TGTGCCAGCAGCCTGAACAATCAGCCCCAGCATTTT; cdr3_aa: CASSLNNQPQHF
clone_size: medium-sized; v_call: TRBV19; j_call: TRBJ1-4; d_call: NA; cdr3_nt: TGTGCCAGCTCGGCGGAGGCTAATGAAAAACTGTTTTTT; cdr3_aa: CASSAEANEKLFF
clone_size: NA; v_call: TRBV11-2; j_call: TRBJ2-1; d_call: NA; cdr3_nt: TGTGCCAGCAGCTTCGCGGGAAATGAGCAGTTCTTC; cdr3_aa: CASSFAGNEQFF
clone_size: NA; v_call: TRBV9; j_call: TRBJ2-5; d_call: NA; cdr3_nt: TGTGCCAGCAGCGTATGGGACAAAGAGACCCAGTACTTC; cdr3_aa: CASSVWDKETQYF
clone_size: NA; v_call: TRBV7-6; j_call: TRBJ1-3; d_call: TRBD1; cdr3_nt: TGTGCCAGCAGCTTAGAGGCAGGGGGTAGAAACACCATATATTTT; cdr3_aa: CASSLEAGGRNTIYF
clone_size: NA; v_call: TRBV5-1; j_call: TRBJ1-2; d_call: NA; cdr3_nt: TGCGCCAGCAGCTTGGGACCGCAGGAAAACTATGGCTACACCTTC; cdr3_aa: CASSLGPQENYGYTF
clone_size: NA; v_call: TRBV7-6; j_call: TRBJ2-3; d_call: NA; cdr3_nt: TGTGCCAGCAGCTTAGGGGCAGATACGCAGTATTTT; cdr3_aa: CASSLGADTQYF
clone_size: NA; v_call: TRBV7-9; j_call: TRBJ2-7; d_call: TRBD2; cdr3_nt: TGTGCCAGCAGCTTAGCCGCGAAGCCCCCGCTAGCGGGAGACTACGAGCAGTACTTC; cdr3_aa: CASSLAAKPPLAGDYEQYF
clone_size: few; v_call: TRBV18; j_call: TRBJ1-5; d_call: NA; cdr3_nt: TGTGCCAGCTCACCACCCACGGGGGAGCCCCAGCATTTT; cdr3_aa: CASSPPTGEPQHF
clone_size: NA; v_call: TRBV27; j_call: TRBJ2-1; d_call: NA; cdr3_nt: TGTGCCAGCAGTTTGTCCCCCAGCCCGAGGGTCGATGAGCAGTTCTTC; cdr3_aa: CASSLSPSPRVDEQFF
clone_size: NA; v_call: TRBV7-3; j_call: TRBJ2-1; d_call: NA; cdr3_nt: TGTGCCAGCAGCCCGGGGGGCGGCTACAATGAGCAGTTCTTC; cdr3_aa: CASSPGGGYNEQFF
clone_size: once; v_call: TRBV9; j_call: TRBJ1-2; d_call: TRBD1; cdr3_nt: TGTGCCAGCACCGCAGCCGGGACAGGGACTGGCTACACCTTC; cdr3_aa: CASTAAGTGTGYTF
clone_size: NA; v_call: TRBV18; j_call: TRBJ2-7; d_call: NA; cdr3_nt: TGTGCCAGCTCACCCGGGTCCTCCTACGAGCAGTACTTC; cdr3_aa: CASSPGSSYEQYF
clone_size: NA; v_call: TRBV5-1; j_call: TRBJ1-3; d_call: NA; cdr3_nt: TGCGCCAGCAGCTTGTTAGGAGTTAAGTCTGGAAACACCATATATTTT; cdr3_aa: CASSLLGVKSGNTIYF